Below are 8 T cell receptor beta chains sequenced from a single sample in a study of T cell repertoires in cytomegalovirus infection. MiXCR, run by TCRdb on the reads, gives a single entry per CDR3 protein. This table holds about 400,000 distinct CDR3 sequences, roughly 20% found once. Sequenced input: PBMCs. These receptors all stem from a human donor in good health (CMV status not recorded). Some clones in this sample may be carry-over from other donors' samples.

The CDR3 is CATSRTNRDHQPQHF. Here the CDR3 DNA reads TGTGCCACCAGCAGGACGAACAGGGACCATCAGCCCCAGCATTTT. The chain combines TRBV15 with TRBJ1-5; weak D call: TRBD1 (6 bases). This CDR3 comprises 15 residues. Germline V CDR1 and CDR2: LNHNV, YYDKDF (reference sequence). V lost 3 bases, J lost 5 bases, and 14 bases lay in between.

The V and J genes are TRBV11-1 and TRBJ1-1; TRBD1 aligns across 8 bases. The CDR3 spans 17 residues. Germline CDR1 and CDR2: SGHAT and FQDESV (reference sequence). V gave up 7 bases and J gave up 4 bases; unmatched junction bases: 17. CDR3 sequence reads: CASTSRIDRGSSTEAFF. CDR3 coding DNA: TGTGCCAGCACCTCAAGAATCGACAGGGGAAGTAGCACTGAAGCTTTCTTT.

The table lists this clonotype with a few counts. One base away lies a much larger clone, so this may be a sequencing read error. Here the CDR3 DNA reads TGTGCCAGCAGCTTGAACGGCAATCAGCCCCAGCATTTT. Amino acid sequence: CASSLNGNQPQHF. The chain combines TRBV5-4 with TRBJ1-5; D is unresolved. Trimming pared 1 base from V and 2 bases from J, leaving 4 bases between. Germline-derived CDR1 and CDR2 are SGHNT and YYREEE (reference sequence). The CDR3 loop spans 13 amino acids.

V and J are TRBV25-1 and TRBJ1-1; 7 nucleotides agree with TRBD1. The ends lost 1 base at V and 6 bases at J; junction bases unmatched: 11. The CDR3 covers 16 residues. Looked up from germline, CDR1 is MGHDK and CDR2 is SYGVNS. The CDR3 DNA reads as TGTGCCAGCAGTGAATCGGCGACAGGGAGAGTAGCTGAAGCTTTCTTT. Its translation: CASSESATGRVAEAFF.

A few counts support this clonotype. This chain uses TRBV29-1 with TRBJ2-1, with a possible D match to TRBD2 (5 bases). The germline CDR1 and CDR2 sequences are SQVTM and ANQGSEA. V shed 4 bases and J shed 10 bases, with 8 bases lying between them. The CDR3 covers 10 residues. The CDR3 coding sequence is TGCAGCGTTGGGGGAGTAGAGCAGTTCTTC. Translated, it gives CSVGGVEQFF.

This clonotype was seen a handful of times. The chain combines TRBV20-1 with TRBJ1-5; a possible D gene is TRBD1 (6 bases). CDR3 size: 12 residues. Trimming left V 6 bases short and J 9 bases short, with 15 bases between. The V gene's germline CDR1 is DFQATT and CDR2 SNEGSKA (reference sequence). Written as DNA, the CDR3 is TGCAGTGCAGGGGGAGGGGGTGGGCCCCAGCATTTT. It translates to CSAGGGGGPQHF.

About this clonotype itself: The junction shows a germline mismatch at one end, possibly a read error. CDR3 DNA sequence: TGTGCCGGCAGCCCTGGCGGGGTTCGTAACTATGAGCAGTTCTTC. Protein sequence: CAGSPGGVRNYEQFF. This chain links TRBV12-3 or TRBV12-4 with TRBJ2-1; possible D gene TRBD2, 6 bases. This CDR3 comprises 15 residues.

This chain uses TRBV7-2 with TRBJ1-1; D remains unclear. V was trimmed by 3 bases and J by 0 bases, leaving 5 bases between them. From germline, CDR1 is SGHTA and CDR2 FQGNSA. The CDR3 contains 13 residues. The CDR3 loop is CASSFKMNTEAFF. Here the CDR3 DNA reads TGTGCCAGCAGCTTTAAGATGAACACTGAAGCTTTCTTT. Drawing the rest from reference TRBV7-2 and TRBJ1-1, the complete variable domain is GAGVSQSPSNKVTEKGKDVELRCDPISGHTALYWYRQSLGQGLEFLIYFQGNSAPDKSGLPSDRFSAERTGGSVSTLTIQRTQQEDSAVYLCASSFKMNTEAFFGQGTRLTVV.